The 15 T cell receptor beta chains reported below all come from one sample, sequenced in a study of T-cell memory formation after mild COVID-19. TCRdb itself ran the 5' RACE reads through MiXCR, one entry per CDR3 protein. The data contain roughly 610,000 distinct CDR3 sequences, around 15% of them singletons. The material sequenced was PBMCs or a T cell subset sorted from them (not recorded which). These receptors all come from an adult woman who had mild COVID-19 (a few samples of this study predate the infection). Cell type and time point are not known.

The rearrangement links TRBV11-2 to TRBJ2-3; the D is unclear. The length of the CDR3 is 16 residues. Germline CDR1 SGHAT, CDR2 FQNNGV. Between the trimmed V and J ends, which lost 1 base and 4 bases, there was a span of 15 bases. This CDR3 reads CASSLASGSGADTQYF. The CDR3 DNA is TGTGCCAGCAGCTTAGCGTCTGGGTCCGGCGCAGATACGCAGTATTTT.

V gene TRBV2 combines with J gene TRBJ1-2; 9 nucleotides agree with TRBD1. Germline CDR1 SNHLY, CDR2 FYNNEI. V trimming: 6 bases; J trimming: 7 bases; junction bases outside the gene matches: 12. The CDR3 has 15 amino acids. Here the CDR3 DNA reads TGTGCCAGCAGACCAAGAACAGGGGGCGGAAGTGGCTACACCTTC. Amino acid sequence: CASRPRTGGGSGYTF.

This clonotype was seen at least ten times. CDR3 sequence: CATSVTGEDTGELFF. In DNA form, the CDR3 reads TGTGCCACCAGTGTAACAGGGGAGGACACCGGGGAGCTGTTTTTT. The chain employs TRBV24-1 and TRBJ2-2; maybe TRBD1 (7 bases). V was clipped by 5 bases and J by 3 bases, with 12 bases between them. CDR1 and CDR2 from the germline V gene are KGHDR and SFDVKD. There are 15 residues in the CDR3.

The CDR3 sequence is CASSIRPGVFGEPQHF. The CDR3 DNA sequence: TGTGCCAGTAGTATTAGACCGGGGGTCTTCGGGGAGCCCCAGCATTTT. The V call is TRBV19, the J call TRBJ1-5; D perhaps matches TRBD1 (5 bases). V lost 3 bases, J lost 8 bases, and 20 bases lay in between. This CDR3 region has 16 residues. Germline CDR1 reads LNHDA; CDR2 reads SQIVND (reference sequence).

This clonotype was counted a few times. The chain has TRBV7-6 and TRBJ2-2; 7 bases map to TRBD2. This CDR3 spans 18 amino acids. Germline CDR1 reads SGHVS; CDR2 reads FNYEAQ. Trimming cost V 0 bases and J 3 bases; bases outside gene matches: 10. Written as DNA, the CDR3 is TGTGCCAGCAGCTTAGCACTAGCGAGAATGGGGGACACCGGGGAGCTGTTTTTT. It yields the protein CASSLALARMGDTGELFF.

The chain combines TRBV10-3 with TRBJ1-1; 9 bases are a match to TRBD1. Germline V CDR1 and CDR2: ENHRY, SYGVKD. The V gene end was trimmed by 7 bases and the J gene end by 5 bases; junction bases not matched to a gene: 11. CDR3 size: 15 residues. The CDR3 DNA sequence: TGTGCCATCATGGGGTTACAGGGGGCGCGGACTGAAGCTTTCTTT. Protein product: CAIMGLQGARTEAFF.

The rearrangement uses TRBV7-6 and TRBJ2-2; D not resolved. Per germline, CDR1 SGHVS and CDR2 FNYEAQ. This CDR3 comprises 15 residues. V lost 4 bases and J 2 bases, leaving 11 bases between the germline ends. The CDR3 DNA follows: TGTGCCAGCAGCTCTAGAGCTACTAACACCGGGGAGCTGTTTTTT. Encoded protein: CASSSRATNTGELFF.

This clonotype was observed a few times. The chain carries TRBV6-5 and TRBJ2-7, with D possibly being TRBD1 (6 bases). The CDR3 sequence is 11 residues long. Between the trimmed V and J ends, which lost 4 bases and 6 bases, there was a span of 7 bases. Per the germline V gene, CDR1 is MNHEY and CDR2 is SVGAGI. The CDR3 reads CASSSGAEQYF. As DNA, the CDR3 is TGTGCCAGCAGTTCAGGGGCCGAGCAGTACTTC.

The rearrangement links TRBV5-1 to TRBJ1-2; no reliable D call. The length of the CDR3 is 18 residues. Germline values: CDR1 SGHRS, CDR2 YFSETQ. The V and J ends lost 0 bases and 4 bases respectively, with 22 bases between them. The CDR3 region has the DNA TGCGCCAGCAGCTTGGTAGGACCTAGACCCAAAACCCCCTATGGCTACACCTTC. As protein: CASSLVGPRPKTPYGYTF.

The chain joins TRBV11-2 to TRBJ2-1; no definite D call. The CDR3 runs to 14 residues. Germline lookup yields CDR1 SGHAT and CDR2 FQNNGV. Trimming removed 2 bases at V and 8 bases at J, with 13 bases between. The CDR3 coding sequence is TGTGCCAGCAGCTTATCCGCCCCTGTGGATGAGCAGTTCTTC. Residues: CASSLSAPVDEQFF.

This clonotype was counted at least ten times. CDR3 sequence (DNA): TGCGCCAGCAGTGATCTGGGGACAGGGGCCTACGAGCAGTACTTC. It specifies CASSDLGTGAYEQYF. This chain uses TRBV10-2 with TRBJ2-7; 10 positions match TRBD1. Germline lookup yields CDR1 WSHSY and CDR2 SAAADI. V shed 3 bases, J shed 2 bases, and the junction held 4 bases outside the gene matches. This CDR3 spans 15 amino acids.

This clonotype was seen only a few times. The genes are TRBV28 and TRBJ1-2, with D possibly being TRBD1 (5 bases). Per germline, CDR1 MDHEN and CDR2 SYDVKM. The CDR3 sequence is 14 residues long. V shed 5 bases and J shed 6 bases, with 16 bases lying between them. The CDR3 nucleotides are TGTGCCAGCAGTCATTTTGCTTCGGGGCATGGCTACACCTTC. As protein: CASSHFASGHGYTF.

In this sample, this clonotype turned up a few times. The V and J genes are TRBV2 and TRBJ1-1; 7 positions agree with TRBD1. The germline V gene has CDR1 SNHLY and CDR2 FYNNEI. V trimming: 5 bases; J trimming: 8 bases; junction bases outside the gene matches: 17. The CDR3 has 16 amino acids. The CDR3 sequence: CASSKRSRQGPLEAFF. The CDR3 coding sequence is TGTGCCAGCAGTAAAAGGAGTCGACAGGGCCCTCTGGAAGCTTTCTTT.

This clonotype was detected only a few times. V gene TRBV5-6 combines with J gene TRBJ2-5, with 7 bases lining up with TRBD2. The CDR3 loop spans 16 amino acids. CDR1 SGHDT and CDR2 YYEEEE come from the germline V gene. The trim removed 0 bases at V and 4 bases at J, leaving 9 bases unmatched. CDR3: CASSLELRGVGETQYF. DNA of the CDR3: TGTGCCAGCAGCTTGGAGCTTCGGGGGGTCGGAGAGACCCAGTACTTC.

V usage is TRBV4-3 and J usage is TRBJ2-1; weak D call: TRBD1 (8 bases). Trimming removed 3 bases from V and 12 bases from J, with 18 bases in between. The CDR3 has 14 residues. Germline V gene lookup returns CDR1 LGHNA and CDR2 YSLEER. CDR3 region: CASSQGGDGQGQFF. CDR3 coding DNA: TGCGCCAGCAGCCAGGGAGGGGACGGACAGGGGCAGTTCTTC.